This T cell receptor (beta chain) was retrieved from a study of shared clonotypes between healthy human individuals. Study-level findings and limits: Relative to memory subsets, naive subsets generally showed larger estimated richness. Limited genetic and exposure-history diversity came from having few donors.

Donors, without exception, were Caucasian adults residing in Nashville, Tennessee. The method was immunoSEQ multiplex PCR; TCRdb's version includes in-frame clones alone and lacks a portion of them. The sample records about 980,000 clones, 70% to 85% being singletons. V was pared by 0 bases and J by 6 bases, with 12 bases between. The germline V gene has CDR1 SGHDN and CDR2 FVKESK. This CDR3 is 14 amino acids long. Regarding this clone: What it binds is not known.

Material: memory CD4+ T cells sorted from blood. Subset of the sample: CD45RA-negative fraction. This clonotype originated in a man between 18 and 35 years old in good health. The V call is TRBV14, the J call TRBJ2-7, with D unclear. In nucleotides, the CDR3 is TGTGCCAGCAGCCAAGATATAGGCAGTTCCGAGCAGTACTTC. Its translation is CASSQDIGSSEQYF.